A single sample gave rise to the 30 T cell receptor beta chains below, sequenced in a study of blood T cell repertoires in COVID-19. The protocol was immunoSEQ multiplex PCR, while the TCRdb copy is restricted to in-frame clones and leaves out a portion. The sample has 200,000 to 250,000 clones; around 90% are singletons. The sequencing input was peripheral blood. The receptors come from a man aged 25 to 45 with COVID-19, enrolled during active disease.

The gene calls are TRBV11-2 and TRBJ2-7; D unclear. The V and J ends lost 1 base and 2 bases respectively, with 6 bases between them. The CDR3 covers 13 residues. Germline V gives CDR1 SGHAT, CDR2 FQNNGV. The CDR3 reads CASSLGATYEQYF. The CDR3 DNA reads as TGTGCCAGCAGCTTAGGCGCTACCTACGAGCAGTACTTC.

V is TRBV19 and J is TRBJ2-1, with D tentatively TRBD1 (6 bases). This CDR3 spans 15 amino acids. V lost 4 bases, J lost 0 bases, and 10 bases lay in between. Germline values: CDR1 LNHDA, CDR2 SQIVND (reference sequence). CDR3 DNA sequence: TGTGCCAGTAGTAGAGAAGGGGGCTCCTACAATGAGCAGTTCTTC. Translated: CASSREGGSYNEQFF.

This sequence joins TRBV19 and TRBJ2-1; 9 bases fit TRBD1. The CDR3 is 17 residues long. CDR1 is LNHDA, CDR2 SQIVND, per germline (reference sequence). Trimming took 2 bases from V and 3 from J; bases not matched to a gene: 8. CDR3 nucleotides: TGTGCCAGTAGTATAACCGGGACAGGGATCGTCTACAATGAGCAGTTCTTC. This encodes CASSITGTGIVYNEQFF.

The chain recombines TRBV16 with TRBJ2-3; 7 nucleotides align to TRBD1. The CDR3 covers 14 residues. V lost 1 base to trimming and J lost 5 bases; unmatched junction nucleotides: 3. Germline V gives CDR1 KGHSY, CDR2 FQNENV. The CDR3 DNA is TGTGCCAGCAGCCAATTGGGACAGCAAGATACGCAGTATTTT. Translated: CASSQLGQQDTQYF.

The J gene is TRBJ2-3, the V gene TRBV19; 7 bases agree with TRBD2. CDR3 size: 14 residues. CDR1 and CDR2 from the germline V gene are LNHDA and SQIVND (reference sequence). Germline trimming cut 7 bases from V and 4 bases from J; bases unmatched to any gene: 8. CDR3 protein: CASTSGGSADTQYF. In DNA, the CDR3 is TGTGCCAGTACCTCCGGGGGGAGCGCAGATACGCAGTATTTT.

This clone was counted a single time. The chain has TRBV7-3 and TRBJ2-3, with D perhaps matching TRBD2 (5 bases). This CDR3 is 18 amino acids long. Germline V gene sequence: CDR1 SGHTA, CDR2 FQGTGA. V lost 3 bases and J 0 bases, leaving 19 bases between the germline ends. The CDR3 coding sequence is TGTGCCAGCAGCTTGGCGGGCTTTGGTGGCGCTAGCACAGATACGCAGTATTTT. Translated, it gives CASSLAGFGGASTDTQYF.

The rearrangement links TRBV29-1 to TRBJ2-1, with D possibly TRBD1 on 6 matching bases. Looked up from germline, CDR1 is SQVTM and CDR2 is ANQGSEA. The CDR3 covers 16 residues. V was shortened by 0 bases and J by 0 bases, with 12 bases between the two germline ends. In nucleotides, the CDR3 is TGCAGCGTTGAAGAATCAGGGACATTCTCCTACAATGAGCAGTTCTTC. Its translation is CSVEESGTFSYNEQFF.

The J gene is TRBJ2-2, the V gene TRBV11-2; a possible D gene is TRBD2 (5 bases). Trimming took 5 bases from V and 3 from J, leaving 19 bases between them. The germline CDR1 and CDR2 sequences are SGHAT and FQNNGV. The CDR3 is 17 amino acids. CDR3 sequence: CASSQSSLVSDTGELFF. The CDR3 bases are TGTGCCAGCAGCCAATCTAGCCTCGTGAGCGACACCGGGGAGCTGTTTTTT.

The chain links TRBV10-1 to TRBJ1-4, with 9 bases identical to TRBD1. The CDR3 covers 16 residues. The trim removed 3 bases at V and 6 bases at J, leaving 8 bases unmatched. Germline-derived CDR1 and CDR2 are WNHNN and SYGVQD (reference sequence). The CDR3: CASSDTRTGVDEKLFF. The CDR3 DNA sequence: TGCGCCAGCAGTGACACCCGGACAGGGGTGGATGAAAAACTGTTTTTT.

The chain uses TRBV7-2 and TRBJ2-1; TRBD2 is a possible D gene (5 bases). Germline V lookup: CDR1 SGHTA, CDR2 FQGNSA. This CDR3 spans 15 amino acids. The germline V and J ends were trimmed by 2 bases and 8 bases, with 16 bases remaining between them. The DNA for the CDR3 is TGTGCCAGCAGCTTACTCGGCCAAATTAGCGATGAGCAGTTCTTC. Amino acids: CASSLLGQISDEQFF.

The chain links TRBV27 to TRBJ1-5; the D is unclear. V was cut by 5 bases and J by 4 bases, with 6 bases left in between. This CDR3 is built from 12 residues. Germline CDR1 and CDR2: MNHEY and SMNVEV (reference sequence). The chain's CDR3 is CASSPTNQPQHF. CDR3 DNA sequence: TGTGCCAGCAGTCCAACTAATCAGCCCCAGCATTTT.

This clone was found once. The chain joins TRBV12-3 or TRBV12-4 to TRBJ1-1; D gene ambiguous. Trimming cost V 3 bases and J 2 bases, with 7 bases left between them. The CDR3 spans 13 residues. This CDR3 is CASSFGQNTEAFF. In nucleotides, the CDR3 is TGTGCCAGCAGTTTTGGGCAAAACACTGAAGCTTTCTTT.

The gene calls are TRBV9 and TRBJ2-7, with 7 bases that match TRBD2. V trimming: 0 bases; J trimming: 5 bases; junction bases outside the gene matches: 8. Germline V CDR1 and CDR2: SGDLS, YYNGEE. The CDR3 extends over 15 amino acids. CDR3 in amino acids: CASSVGEGLGNEQYF. CDR3 nucleotides: TGTGCCAGCAGCGTAGGGGAGGGCCTTGGGAACGAGCAGTACTTC.

The chain has TRBV6-5 and TRBJ2-7; 8 bases match TRBD1. Per the germline V gene, CDR1 is MNHEY and CDR2 is SVGAGI. The CDR3 totals 13 residues. V lost 2 bases, J lost 13 bases, and 10 bases stayed unmatched. CDR3 bases: TGTGCCAGCAGTTACCGAGGACAGGGAAACCCCTACTTC. This sequence encodes CASSYRGQGNPYF.

J is TRBJ1-2 and V is TRBV10-3; 7 bases align to TRBD1. From germline, CDR1 is ENHRY and CDR2 SYGVKD. CDR3 size: 15 residues. The ends lost 2 bases at V and 8 bases at J; junction bases unmatched: 11. CDR3 nucleotides: TGTGCCATCAGTGAGGGGACAGCGATAATAGGGGGCTACACCTTC. Translated: CAISEGTAIIGGYTF.

The chain uses TRBV5-1 and TRBJ2-2; D call uncertain. Trimming took 1 base from V and 1 from J, leaving 8 bases between them. The length of the CDR3 is 15 residues. Germline loops: CDR1 SGHRS, CDR2 YFSETQ. The CDR3 DNA sequence: TGCGCCAGCAGCTTGACTCCTTTGAACACCGGGGAGCTGTTTTTT. This codes for CASSLTPLNTGELFF.

V is TRBV10-3 and J is TRBJ1-1; 8 nucleotides align to TRBD1. V lost 6 bases to trimming and J lost 5 bases; unmatched junction nucleotides: 11. Germline V lookup: CDR1 ENHRY, CDR2 SYGVKD. The CDR3 is made up of 15 amino acids. The CDR3 here is CAISVPQGGRTEAFF. In DNA form, the CDR3 reads TGTGCCATCAGCGTCCCACAGGGGGGGAGAACTGAAGCTTTCTTT.

This clone was observed a single time. This chain connects TRBV7-3 to TRBJ2-1; D is unclear. V was trimmed by 2 bases and J by 6 bases, leaving 14 bases between them. There are 15 residues in the CDR3. Looked up from germline, CDR1 is SGHTA and CDR2 is FQGTGA. The CDR3 loop is CASSLGASYRNEQFF. CDR3 in DNA: TGTGCCAGCAGCTTAGGTGCCTCCTATCGCAATGAGCAGTTCTTC.

The CDR3 here is CASRVGQYSGNTIYF. In nucleotides, the CDR3 is TGTGCCAGCAGGGTGGGACAGTACTCTGGAAACACCATATATTTT. The chain employs TRBV6-5 and TRBJ1-3; the match to TRBD1 covers 7 bases. CDR1 is MNHEY and CDR2 is SVGAGI in the germline V gene. V gave up 6 bases and J gave up 0 bases; unmatched junction bases: 5. CDR3 length: 15 amino acids.

CDR3 in amino acids: CASLAGHANEQFF. The CDR3 coding sequence is TGTGCCAGTCTAGCGGGACACGCCAATGAGCAGTTCTTC. The V and J genes are TRBV18 and TRBJ2-1; the match to TRBD2 covers 9 bases. The V gene's germline CDR1 is KGHSH and CDR2 LQKENI. V trimming: 9 bases; J trimming: 6 bases; junction bases outside the gene matches: 6. The length of the CDR3 is 13 residues.

The rearrangement uses TRBV19 and TRBJ1-2, with 7 bases lining up with TRBD1. The ends lost 6 bases at V and 8 bases at J; junction bases unmatched: 12. Germline assignment: CDR1 LNHDA and CDR2 SQIVND (reference sequence). The CDR3 is made up of 14 amino acids. CDR3 coding DNA: TGTGCCAGTAGCGACCGGACAGGTCGCGGGGGCTACACCTTC. This translates into CASSDRTGRGGYTF.

This sequence joins TRBV2 and TRBJ2-7, with 9 bases identical to TRBD1. CDR3 length equals 15 residues. V shed 5 bases and J 2 bases; nucleotides not matched to a gene: 7. Germline lookup yields CDR1 SNHLY and CDR2 FYNNEI. In DNA form, the CDR3 reads TGTGCCAGCAGTAACCACGGGACAGGGCCCTACGAGCAGTACTTC. It codes for CASSNHGTGPYEQYF.

This clone showed up just a few times. This chain joins TRBV19 and TRBJ1-2, with 8 bases matching TRBD1. Germline values: CDR1 LNHDA, CDR2 SQIVND (reference sequence). This CDR3 is 17 amino acids long. V lost 7 bases and J lost 3; bases outside the gene matches: 16. The CDR3 sequence is CASTDPPGGAGDYGYTF. The CDR3 region has the DNA TGTGCCAGTACCGATCCGCCAGGGGGCGCGGGGGACTATGGCTACACCTTC.

The V gene is TRBV7-9, the J gene TRBJ2-1; 8 bases align to TRBD1. CDR1 and CDR2 from the germline V gene are SEHNR and FQNEAQ (reference sequence). Trimming took 3 bases from V and 15 from J; bases not matched to a gene: 4. The CDR3 length is 11 residues. CDR3 nucleotides: TGTGCCAGCAGCTTGGACAGGGTGGGGTTCTTC. Its translation is CASSLDRVGFF.

The chain has TRBV12-3 or TRBV12-4 and TRBJ1-5, with D unclear. Trimming took off 6 bases at V and 0 bases at J, with 3 bases between the two ends. The CDR3 extends over 12 amino acids. The CDR3 nucleotides are TGTGCCAGCAGCTATAGCAATCAGCCCCAGCATTTT. Translating gives CASSYSNQPQHF.

The chain carries TRBV6-5 and TRBJ2-2, with 7 positions matching TRBD2. Trimming removed 10 bases from V and 4 bases from J; junction bases left unmatched: 12. The CDR3 totals 15 residues. CDR1 MNHEY and CDR2 SVGAGI come from the germline V gene. The chain's CDR3 is CATSPGGSGTGELFF. CDR3 in DNA: TGTGCCACCTCACCCGGGGGGTCGGGCACCGGGGAGCTGTTTTTT.

The chain couples TRBV18 to TRBJ1-1, with TRBD1 as a possible D gene (5 bases). Trimming left V 3 bases short and J 8 bases short, with 19 bases between. The CDR3 runs to 15 residues. The germline V gene encodes CDR1 KGHSH and CDR2 LQKENI. The CDR3 nucleotides read TGTGCCAGCTCACCTCCGGCAGGGCTAAGATCCGAAGCTTTCTTT. Its translation is CASSPPAGLRSEAFF. The full variable domain, with the rest looked up from reference TRBV18 and TRBJ1-1, is NAGVMQNPRHLVRRRGQEARLRCSPMKGHSHVYWYRQLPEEGLKFMVYLQKENIIDESGMPKERFSAEFPKEGPSILRIQQVVRGDSAAYFCASSPPAGLRSEAFFGQGTRLTVV.

This chain joins TRBV5-4 and TRBJ1-6; a weak D match, TRBD1 (6 bases). Trimming shortened V by 0 bases and J by 4 bases, and 14 bases separated the two germline ends. Germline V lookup: CDR1 SGHNT, CDR2 YYREEE (reference sequence). This CDR3 has 17 amino acids. CDR3 region: CASSLDQGRPYNSPLHF. CDR3 nucleotide sequence: TGTGCCAGCAGCTTGGATCAGGGGCGCCCTTATAATTCACCCCTCCACTTT. The whole variable domain, remainder taken from reference TRBV5-4 and TRBJ1-6, is ETGVTQSPTHLIKTRGQQVTLRCSSQSGHNTVSWYQQALGQGPQFIFQYYREEENGRGNFPPRFSGLQFPNYSSELNVNALELDDSALYLCASSLDQGRPYNSPLHFGNGTRLTVT.

The chain carries TRBV5-1 and TRBJ2-7; 7 bases match TRBD2. Looked up from germline, CDR1 is SGHRS and CDR2 is YFSETQ. The length of the CDR3 is 16 residues. With V trimmed by 3 bases and J by 0 bases, 9 bases remained unmatched. The chain's CDR3 is CASSSGPSGSSYEQYF. In DNA form, the CDR3 reads TGCGCCAGCAGCTCTGGTCCTAGCGGAAGCTCCTACGAGCAGTACTTC.

This chain links TRBV4-3 with TRBJ1-2, with D perhaps matching TRBD1 (5 bases). Germline values: CDR1 LGHNA, CDR2 YSLEER. V lost 4 bases, J lost 4 bases, and 16 bases lay in between. This CDR3 is built from 15 residues. CDR3 DNA: TGCGCCAGCAGCCTCGATAGGGGTCAGTTCTATGGCTACACCTTC. It is translated as CASSLDRGQFYGYTF.